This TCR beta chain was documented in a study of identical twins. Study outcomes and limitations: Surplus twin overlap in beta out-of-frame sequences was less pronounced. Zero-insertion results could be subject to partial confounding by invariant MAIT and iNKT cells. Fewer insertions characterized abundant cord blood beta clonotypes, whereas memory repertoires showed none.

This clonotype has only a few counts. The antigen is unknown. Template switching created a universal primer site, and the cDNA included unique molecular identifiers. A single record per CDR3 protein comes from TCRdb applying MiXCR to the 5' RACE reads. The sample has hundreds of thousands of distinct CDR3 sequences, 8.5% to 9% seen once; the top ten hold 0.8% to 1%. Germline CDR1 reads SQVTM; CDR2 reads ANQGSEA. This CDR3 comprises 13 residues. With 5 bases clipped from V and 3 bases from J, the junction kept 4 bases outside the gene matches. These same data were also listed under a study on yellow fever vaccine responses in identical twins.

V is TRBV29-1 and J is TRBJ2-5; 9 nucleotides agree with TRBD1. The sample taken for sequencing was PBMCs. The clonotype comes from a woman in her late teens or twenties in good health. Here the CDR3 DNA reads TGCAGCGTTCCGGACAGGGGTAAAGAGACCCAGTACTTC. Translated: CSVPDRGKETQYF.